What follows is one T cell receptor (beta chain) and its context. Its antigen remains undetermined. No qualities accompany the bases; no much larger clone lies one base away. The immunoSEQ Assay was used to sequence TCR beta CDR3 regions from DNA. As for the original processing: T cell density was computed as TCR beta template counts normalized to usable DNA estimated by amplifying housekeeping genes. The preseqR package was used to estimate richness by extrapolating to 400,000 templates for PBMC samples and to 120,000 templates for tissue samples. Clonality was calculated as one minus Pielou's evenness. Tissue-enriched TCRs were identified through differential abundance testing performed on productive amino-acid clonotypes, with a minimum total count of 5 and an alpha of 0.1. The Jaccard Index and the Morisita Overlap Index were used to measure repertoire overlap between compartments. GLIPH grouped TCR beta CDR3s together with public tetramer-defined viral CDR3s, and a viral motif had to include at least three viral sequences and also show V-gene enrichment. Entries here come from immuneACCESS through TCRdb and include only in-frame sequences with V and J called. Some clones fail to appear in such tables; in the studies checked, an unresolved V gene covers under half of the shortfall, and the cause of the remainder is unknown. V and J calls and clone size follow that table, whereas D and trimming were derived from the DNA. For this sample there are fewer than 35,000 clones; 85% to 90% appear just once. The ten largest clonotypes hold approximately 4% of the sample.

The record originates from a study of T cells in localized non-small cell lung cancer (dated by TCRdb to about 2020). At the level of the whole study: The study examined T cell repertoires in under 300 patients with early-stage NSCLC and compared tumors with uninvolved tumor-adjacent lungs. The cohort comprised under 250 treatment-naïve NSCLC patients with resected, localized lung tumors. NSCLC patients had a mean age of approximately 70 years, and fewer than 150 were male and over 85 female. Overall study outcomes, separate from this receptor: A median of roughly 60 of the top 100 tumor clones were detected in paired uninvolved adjacent lung, and some 30 of these tumor clones were also found among the top 100 clones of the paired uninvolved adjacent lung. Because multi-region tumor sequencing was not performed, intratumor heterogeneity could not be ruled out. Because the study design was exploratory, TCR variables were selected using unadjusted p-values without false-discovery rate correction. Longer overall survival was associated with higher blood T cell density, whereas shorter survival was associated with higher adjacent-lung clonality. Uninvolved tumor-adjacent lung showed the highest T cell clonality, higher than tumor, which suggests more focused antigenic responses in the uninvolved tumor-adjacent lung.

Reading from cysteine to phenylalanine, the CDR3 counts 15 amino acids. CDR3 DNA only is kept here, 45 bases in frame from base 1. CDR1 and CDR2 were assigned from the germline V gene as SGHVS and FNYEAQ. After removal of 6 bases from V and 7 bases from J, the junction retains 7 bases not matched to a gene. At diagnosis, peripheral blood, uninvolved tumor-adjacent lung and tumor were collected and stored as a combination of fresh-frozen and FFPE material. For TCR repertoire profiling, the blood samples were analyzed as peripheral blood mononuclear cells. Sequences were derived from peripheral blood, sampled before any cancer treatment. The chain is encoded by TRBV7-6 joined to TRBJ2-2, with TRBD1 matching 11 junction bases. The sequence derives from a male donor aged 60 or over with stage III lung adenocarcinoma. The DNA is as follows: TGTGCCAGCAGTTCCGGACAGGGGGCACACGGGGAGCTGTTTTTT. Its translation is CASSSGQGAHGELFF. With the portions outside the CDR3 filled from the reference TRBV7-6 and TRBJ2-2 genes, the complete variable region becomes GAGVSQSPRYKVTKRGQDVALRCDPISGHVSLYWYRQALGQGPEFLTYFNYEAQQDKSGLPNDRFSAERPEGSISTLTIQRTEQRDSAMYRCASSSGQGAHGELFFGEGSRLTVL.